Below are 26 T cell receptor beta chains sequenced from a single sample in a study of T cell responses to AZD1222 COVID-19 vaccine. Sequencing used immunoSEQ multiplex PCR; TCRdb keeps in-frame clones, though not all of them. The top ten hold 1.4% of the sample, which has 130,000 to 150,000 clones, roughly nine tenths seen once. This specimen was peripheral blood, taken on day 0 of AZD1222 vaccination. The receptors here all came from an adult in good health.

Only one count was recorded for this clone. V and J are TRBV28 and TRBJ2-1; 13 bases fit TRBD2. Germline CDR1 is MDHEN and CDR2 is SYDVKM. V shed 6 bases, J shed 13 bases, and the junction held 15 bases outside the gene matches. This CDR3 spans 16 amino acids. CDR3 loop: CASSSQPGLAGQLQFF. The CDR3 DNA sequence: TGTGCCAGCAGCTCCCAACCGGGACTAGCGGGACAACTACAGTTCTTC. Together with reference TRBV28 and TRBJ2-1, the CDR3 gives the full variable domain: DVKVTQSSRYLVKRTGEKVFLECVQDMDHENMFWYRQDPGLGLRLIYFSYDVKMKEKGDIPEGYSVSREKKERFSLILESASTNQTSMYLCASSSQPGLAGQLQFFGPGTRLTVL.

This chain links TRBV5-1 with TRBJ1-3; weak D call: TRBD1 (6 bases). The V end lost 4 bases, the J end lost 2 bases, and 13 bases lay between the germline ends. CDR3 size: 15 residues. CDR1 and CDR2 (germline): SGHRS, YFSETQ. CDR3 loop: CASSPQGSTGNTIYF. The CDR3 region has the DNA TGCGCCAGCAGCCCGCAGGGGTCTACTGGAAACACCATATATTTT.

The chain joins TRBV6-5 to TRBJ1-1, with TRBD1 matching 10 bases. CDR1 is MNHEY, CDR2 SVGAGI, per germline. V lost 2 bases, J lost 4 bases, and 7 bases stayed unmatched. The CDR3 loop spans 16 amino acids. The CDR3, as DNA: TGTGCCAGCAGTTACAGTTCCGGGACAGGGGTCACTGAAGCTTTCTTT. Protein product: CASSYSSGTGVTEAFF.

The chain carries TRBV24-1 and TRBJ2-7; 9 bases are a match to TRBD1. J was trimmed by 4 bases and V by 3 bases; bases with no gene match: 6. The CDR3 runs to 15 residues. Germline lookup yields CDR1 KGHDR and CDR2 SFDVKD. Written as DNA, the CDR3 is TGTGCCACCAGTGATCCAAAGGGACAGGGTTACGAGCAGTACTTC. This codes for CATSDPKGQGYEQYF.

In DNA form, the CDR3 reads TGCGCCAGCAGCTCGGATCTATCTGGGGGCAGCGACGAGCAGTACTTC. Encoded protein: CASSSDLSGGSDEQYF. This chain links TRBV5-1 with TRBJ2-7; maybe TRBD1 (6 bases). Germline CDR1 and CDR2: SGHRS and YFSETQ. V was trimmed by 3 bases and J by 5 bases, leaving 21 bases between them. CDR3 size: 16 residues. Together with reference TRBV5-1 and TRBJ2-7, the CDR3 gives the full variable domain: KAGVTQTPRYLIKTRGQQVTLSCSPISGHRSVSWYQQTPGQGLQFLFEYFSETQRNKGNFPGRFSGRQFSNSRSEMNVSTLELGDSALYLCASSSDLSGGSDEQYFGPGTRLTVT.

The CDR3 DNA sequence: TGTGCCAGCAGTTACCCACAGACAGGGACTGGCCAGCCCCAGCATTTT. Its translation is CASSYPQTGTGQPQHF. This rearrangement joins TRBV6-5 to TRBJ1-5, with 7 nucleotides matching TRBD1. The V gene end was trimmed by 2 bases and the J gene end by 7 bases; junction bases not matched to a gene: 11. Germline V gene lookup returns CDR1 MNHEY and CDR2 SVGAGI. The CDR3 sequence is 16 residues long.

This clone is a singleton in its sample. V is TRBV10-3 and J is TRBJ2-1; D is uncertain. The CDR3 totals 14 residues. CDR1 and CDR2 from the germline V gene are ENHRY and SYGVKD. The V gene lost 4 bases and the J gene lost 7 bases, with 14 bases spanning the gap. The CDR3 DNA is TGTGCCATCAGTGTATTAGGTGTCTCAAATGAGCAGTTCTTC. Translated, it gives CAISVLGVSNEQFF.

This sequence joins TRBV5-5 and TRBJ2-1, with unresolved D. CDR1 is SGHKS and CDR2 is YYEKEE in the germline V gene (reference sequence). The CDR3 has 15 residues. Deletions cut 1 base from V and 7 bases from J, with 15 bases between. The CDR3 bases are TGTGCCAGCAGCTTGACTCCCGTAATTCGAAATGAGCAGTTCTTC. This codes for CASSLTPVIRNEQFF.

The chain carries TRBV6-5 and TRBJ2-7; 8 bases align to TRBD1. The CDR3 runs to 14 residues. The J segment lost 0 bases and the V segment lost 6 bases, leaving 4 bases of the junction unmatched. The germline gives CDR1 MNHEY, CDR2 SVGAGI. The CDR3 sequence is CASRGQGDSYEQYF. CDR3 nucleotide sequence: TGTGCCAGCAGAGGACAGGGAGACTCCTACGAGCAGTACTTC.

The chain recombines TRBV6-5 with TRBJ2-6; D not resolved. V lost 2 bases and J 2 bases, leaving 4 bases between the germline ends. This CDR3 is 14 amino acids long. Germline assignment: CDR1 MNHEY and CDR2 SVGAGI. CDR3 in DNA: TGTGCCAGCAGTTACGTTCCTGGGGCCAACGTCCTGACTTTC. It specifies CASSYVPGANVLTF.

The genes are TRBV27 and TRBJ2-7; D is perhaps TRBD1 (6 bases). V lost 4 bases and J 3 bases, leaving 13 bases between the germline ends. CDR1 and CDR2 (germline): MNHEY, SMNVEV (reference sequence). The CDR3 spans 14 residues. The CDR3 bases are TGTGCCAGCAGTTATGGAGCAGGGGACTACGAGCAGTACTTC. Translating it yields CASSYGAGDYEQYF.

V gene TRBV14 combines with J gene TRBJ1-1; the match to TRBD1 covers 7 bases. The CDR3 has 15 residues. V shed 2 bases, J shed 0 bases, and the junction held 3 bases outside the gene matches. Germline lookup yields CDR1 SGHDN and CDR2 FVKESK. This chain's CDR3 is CASSQNRGLNTEAFF. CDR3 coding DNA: TGTGCCAGCAGCCAAAACAGGGGACTGAACACTGAAGCTTTCTTT. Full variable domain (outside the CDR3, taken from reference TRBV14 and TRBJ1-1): EAGVTQFPSHSVIEKGQTVTLRCDPISGHDNLYWYRRVMGKEIKFLLHFVKESKQDESGMPNNRFLAERTGGTYSTLKVQPAELEDSGVYFCASSQNRGLNTEAFFGQGTRLTVV.

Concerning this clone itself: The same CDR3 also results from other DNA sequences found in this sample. CDR3 in DNA: TGTGCCAGCAGTTTAAACCGGCAAGAGACCCAGTACTTC. Amino acids: CASSLNRQETQYF. The chain uses TRBV12-3 or TRBV12-4 and TRBJ2-5; D remains unclear. The V and J ends lost 2 bases and 2 bases respectively, with 6 bases between them. The CDR3 has 13 amino acids.

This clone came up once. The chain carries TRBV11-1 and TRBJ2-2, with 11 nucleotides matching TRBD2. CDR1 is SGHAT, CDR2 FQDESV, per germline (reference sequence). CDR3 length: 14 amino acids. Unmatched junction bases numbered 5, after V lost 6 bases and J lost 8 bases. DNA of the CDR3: TGTGCCAGCAGGACTAGCGGGAACGGGGGGGAGCTGTTTTTT. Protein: CASRTSGNGGELFF.

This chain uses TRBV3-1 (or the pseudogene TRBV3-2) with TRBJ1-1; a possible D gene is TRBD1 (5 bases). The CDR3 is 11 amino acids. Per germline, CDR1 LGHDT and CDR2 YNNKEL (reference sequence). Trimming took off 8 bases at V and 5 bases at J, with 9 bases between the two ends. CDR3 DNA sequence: TGTGCCAGCGGGCCAGGGACTGAAGCTTTCTTT. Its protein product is CASGPGTEAFF.

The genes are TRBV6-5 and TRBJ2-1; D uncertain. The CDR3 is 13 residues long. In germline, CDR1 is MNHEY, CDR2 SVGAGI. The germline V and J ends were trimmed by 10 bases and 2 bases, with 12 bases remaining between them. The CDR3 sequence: CATSRSAYNEQFF. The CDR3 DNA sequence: TGTGCCACTTCCAGGAGTGCCTACAATGAGCAGTTCTTC.

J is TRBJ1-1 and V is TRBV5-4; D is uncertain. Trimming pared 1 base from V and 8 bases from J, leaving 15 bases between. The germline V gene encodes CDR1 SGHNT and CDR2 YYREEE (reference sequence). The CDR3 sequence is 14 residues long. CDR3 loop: CASSLNPLGTEAFF. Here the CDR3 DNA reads TGTGCCAGCAGCTTGAATCCCCTCGGAACAGAAGCTTTCTTT. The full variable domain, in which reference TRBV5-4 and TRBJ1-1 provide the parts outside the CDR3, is ETGVTQSPTHLIKTRGQQVTLRCSSQSGHNTVSWYQQALGQGPQFIFQYYREEENGRGNFPPRFSGLQFPNYSSELNVNALELDDSALYLCASSLNPLGTEAFFGQGTRLTVV.

The CDR3 is CASSLDQGEPQAWYEQYF. DNA of the CDR3: TGCGCCAGCAGCTTGGACCAGGGAGAGCCTCAAGCTTGGTACGAGCAGTACTTC. The genes are TRBV5-1 and TRBJ2-7, with D perhaps being TRBD1 or TRBD2 (5 bases each). The CDR3 runs to 18 residues. Looked up from germline, CDR1 is SGHRS and CDR2 is YFSETQ. The V end was cut by 0 bases, the J end by 4 bases, with 23 bases between.

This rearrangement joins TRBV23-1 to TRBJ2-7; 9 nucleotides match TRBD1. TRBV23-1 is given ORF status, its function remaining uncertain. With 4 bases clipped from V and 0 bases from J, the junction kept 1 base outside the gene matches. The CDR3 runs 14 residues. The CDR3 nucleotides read TGCGCCAGCAGTCGGGACAGGGTCTCCTACGAGCAGTACTTC. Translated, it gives CASSRDRVSYEQYF.

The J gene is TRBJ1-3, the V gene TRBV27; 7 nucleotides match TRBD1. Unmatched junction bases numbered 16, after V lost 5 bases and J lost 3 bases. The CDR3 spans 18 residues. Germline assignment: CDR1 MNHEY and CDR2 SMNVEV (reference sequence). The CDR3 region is CASSRTGVSLSGGNTIYF. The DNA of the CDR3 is TGTGCCAGCAGTCGAACAGGGGTCTCTCTCTCGGGTGGAAACACCATATATTTT.

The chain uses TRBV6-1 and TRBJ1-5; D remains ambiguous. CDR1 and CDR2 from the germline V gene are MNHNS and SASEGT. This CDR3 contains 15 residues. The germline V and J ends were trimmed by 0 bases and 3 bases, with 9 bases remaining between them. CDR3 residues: CASSEALGVNQPQHF. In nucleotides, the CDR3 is TGTGCCAGCAGTGAAGCTCTCGGGGTCAATCAGCCCCAGCATTTT.

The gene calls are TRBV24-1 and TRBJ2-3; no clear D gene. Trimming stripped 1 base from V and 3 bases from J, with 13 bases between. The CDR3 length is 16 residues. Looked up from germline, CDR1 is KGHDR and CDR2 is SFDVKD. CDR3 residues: CATSDFPQTVTDTQYF. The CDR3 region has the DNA TGTGCCACCAGTGATTTTCCCCAGACCGTAACAGATACGCAGTATTTT.

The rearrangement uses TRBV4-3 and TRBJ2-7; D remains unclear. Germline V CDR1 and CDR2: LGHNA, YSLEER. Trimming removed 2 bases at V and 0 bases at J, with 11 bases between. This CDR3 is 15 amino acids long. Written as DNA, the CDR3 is TGCGCCAGCAGCCAATTTCAGGACGGCTCCTACGAGCAGTACTTC. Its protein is CASSQFQDGSYEQYF.

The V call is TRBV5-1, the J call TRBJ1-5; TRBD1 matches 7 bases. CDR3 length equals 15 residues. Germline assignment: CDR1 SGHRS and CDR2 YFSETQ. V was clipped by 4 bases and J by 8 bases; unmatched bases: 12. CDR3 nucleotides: TGCGCCAGCAGCCTGCTGGGACAGCCTGCAGAGCCCCAGCATTTT. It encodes CASSLLGQPAEPQHF. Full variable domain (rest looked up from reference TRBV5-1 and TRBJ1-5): KAGVTQTPRYLIKTRGQQVTLSCSPISGHRSVSWYQQTPGQGLQFLFEYFSETQRNKGNFPGRFSGRQFSNSRSEMNVSTLELGDSALYLCASSLLGQPAEPQHFGDGTRLSIL.

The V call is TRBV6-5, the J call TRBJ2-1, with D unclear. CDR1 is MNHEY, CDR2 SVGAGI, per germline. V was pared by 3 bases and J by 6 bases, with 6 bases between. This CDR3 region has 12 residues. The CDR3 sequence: CASSYSFNEQFF. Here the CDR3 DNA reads TGTGCCAGCAGTTATTCTTTCAATGAGCAGTTCTTC.

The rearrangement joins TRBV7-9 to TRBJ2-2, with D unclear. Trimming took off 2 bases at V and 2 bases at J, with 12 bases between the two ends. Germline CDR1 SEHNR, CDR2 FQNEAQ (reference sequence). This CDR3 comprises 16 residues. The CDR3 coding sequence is TGTGCCAGCAGCTTAAATATTGGAGTTAACACCGGGGAGCTGTTTTTT. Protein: CASSLNIGVNTGELFF.